This T cell receptor (beta chain) appears in the sequencing data of a study of CD8+ T cells in alopecia areata. Germline assignment: CDR1 GTSNPN and CDR2 SVGIG (reference sequence). This CDR3 comprises 15 residues. The trim removed 4 bases at V and 5 bases at J, leaving 12 bases unmatched. RNA, once extracted, was reverse transcribed into cDNA for use as the sequencing template. TCRdb's table, derived via immunoSEQ multiplex PCR, lists solely in-frame clones and lacks some. The sample records over 150,000 clones, roughly 50% being singletons. Remarks on this clone: Its antigen is not known.

General study findings and limits: Lesional tissue from the scalp (especially in alopecia totalis/universalis) showed higher clonality than normal scalp.

The clonotype comes from a human donor in good health. V and J are TRBV30 and TRBJ2-3; TRBD2 aligns across 7 bases. Sequenced material: CD8+ T cells sorted from blood. The CDR3 DNA reads TGTGCCTGGACAGAAGGGACTACGGGCGGAGATACGCAGTATTTT. Amino acids: CAWTEGTTGGDTQYF.